Listed below are T cell receptor beta chains from one sample, sequenced in a study of molecular identifiers for immune sequencing clone quantification. Each CDR3 protein is one row after TCRdb ran MiXCR on the PCR reads. Here the sample spans some 590,000 distinct CDR3 sequences, less than 30% being singletons. Sequencing was performed on naive CD8+ T cells from blood, with Jurkat cell RNA spiked in. These receptors were obtained from a human donor in good health. Some libraries in this study had Jurkat cell RNA spiked in. Each CDR3 is given with its conserved first and last residue. The D gene is left open where the match is weak. Not every row has a clone size; where given, it reads once, few, many or a size class.

v_call: TRBV20-1; j_call: TRBJ2-5; clone_size: .; d_call: .; cdr3_length: 12; cdr3_nt: TGCAGGGCTAGAGTCATTGAGAGGACCCAGTACTTC; cdr3_aa: CRARVIERTQYF
v_call: TRBV5-3; j_call: TRBJ1-1; clone_size: .; d_call: .; cdr3_length: 13; cdr3_nt: TGTGCCAGCAGCTTGACAGGTCGGACTGAAGCTCTCTTT; cdr3_aa: CASSLTGRTEALF
v_call: TRBV5-8; j_call: TRBJ1-2; clone_size: many; d_call: .; cdr3_length: 15; cdr3_nt: TGTGCCAGCAGCTTCGGACCGGTCGCTGTCTATGGCTACACCTTC; cdr3_aa: CASSFGPVAVYGYTF
v_call: TRBV27; j_call: TRBJ2-4; clone_size: .; d_call: .; cdr3_length: 14; cdr3_nt: TGTGCCAGCAGCCAAACCCCCCTTGGTAACATTCAGTACTTC; cdr3_aa: CASSQTPLGNIQYF
v_call: TRBV11-2; j_call: TRBJ1-3; clone_size: few; d_call: .; cdr3_length: 19; cdr3_nt: TGTGCCAGCAGCTTAGTCCCGGGGGCCACCCTTAGCTCTGGAAACACCATATATTTT; cdr3_aa: CASSLVPGATLSSGNTIYF
v_call: TRBV7-8; j_call: TRBJ2-2; clone_size: .; d_call: .; cdr3_length: 15; cdr3_nt: TGTGCCAGCAGCTTAAACGAGGTGCGAGCCGGGGAGCTGTTTTTT; cdr3_aa: CASSLNEVRAGELFF
v_call: TRBV19; j_call: TRBJ2-7; clone_size: .; d_call: TRBD1; cdr3_length: 12; cdr3_nt: TGTGCCACCTCAACAGGGGTTGGAGAGCAGTACTTC; cdr3_aa: CATSTGVGEQYF
v_call: TRBV25-1; j_call: TRBJ2-7; clone_size: many; d_call: .; cdr3_length: 13; cdr3_nt: TGTGCCAGCACCGGCGGTAGACCCTACGAGCAGTACTTC; cdr3_aa: CASTGGRPYEQYF
v_call: TRBV9; j_call: TRBJ2-7; clone_size: few; d_call: TRBD2; cdr3_length: 15; cdr3_nt: TGTGCCAGCAGCGTAGGTTCTAGCGGGACTTGGGAGCAGTACTTC; cdr3_aa: CASSVGSSGTWEQYF
v_call: TRBV29-1; j_call: TRBJ2-7; clone_size: many; d_call: TRBD2; cdr3_length: 13; cdr3_nt: TGCAGCGTTTTAGCGGGAGAGACCTACGAGCAGTACTTC; cdr3_aa: CSVLAGETYEQYF
v_call: TRBV6-1; j_call: TRBJ1-2; clone_size: few; d_call: TRBD1; cdr3_length: 16; cdr3_nt: TGTGCCAGCAGTGGGCGGGACAGGAACTATAACTATGGCTACACCTTC; cdr3_aa: CASSGRDRNYNYGYTF
v_call: TRBV30; j_call: TRBJ1-2; clone_size: .; d_call: .; cdr3_length: 16; cdr3_nt: TGTGCCTGCACTATGGTTGGCAGTAACGACAACTATGGCTACACCTTC; cdr3_aa: CACTMVGSNDNYGYTF
v_call: TRBV18; j_call: TRBJ2-5; clone_size: .; d_call: TRBD1; cdr3_length: 14; cdr3_nt: TGTGCCAGCTCACCCGGACAGGGTGGAAAGACCCAGTACTTC; cdr3_aa: CASSPGQGGKTQYF
v_call: TRBV9; j_call: TRBJ2-2; clone_size: .; d_call: TRBD1; cdr3_length: 16; cdr3_nt: TGTGCCAGCAGTGGACAGGGGGCGAAGAACACCGGGGAGCTGTTTTTT; cdr3_aa: CASSGQGAKNTGELFF
v_call: TRBV28; j_call: TRBJ1-5; clone_size: few; d_call: .; cdr3_length: 14; cdr3_nt: TGTGCCAGCAGTTTACTGGGGACGGGGCAGCCCCAGCATTTT; cdr3_aa: CASSLLGTGQPQHF
v_call: TRBV20-1; j_call: TRBJ2-4; clone_size: few; d_call: TRBD2; cdr3_length: 17; cdr3_nt: TGCAGTGCCGCCGCCGGGACTAGCGGGAGGGCCGTAAACATTCAGTACTTC; cdr3_aa: CSAAAGTSGRAVNIQYF
v_call: TRBV4-3; j_call: TRBJ2-1; clone_size: .; d_call: .; cdr3_length: 16; cdr3_nt: TGCGCCAGCAGCCAAGTTACAGGACTATCCTACAATGAGCAGTTCTTC; cdr3_aa: CASSQVTGLSYNEQFF
v_call: TRBV30; j_call: TRBJ1-1; clone_size: few; d_call: .; cdr3_length: 13; cdr3_nt: TGTGCCTGGAGTGTAGGGCCACACACTGAAGCTTTCTTT; cdr3_aa: CAWSVGPHTEAFF
v_call: TRBV12-5; j_call: TRBJ1-1; clone_size: .; d_call: TRBD1; cdr3_length: 18; cdr3_nt: TGTGCTAGTGGTTTGGTACCGGGACAGGGCTCCGGGGGGGATGAAGCTTTCTTT; cdr3_aa: CASGLVPGQGSGGDEAFF
v_call: TRBV4-3; j_call: TRBJ2-7; clone_size: once; d_call: .; cdr3_length: 15; cdr3_nt: TGCGCCGGCAGCCCGGAACGGACAGTTTACTACGAGCAGTACTTC; cdr3_aa: CAGSPERTVYYEQYF
v_call: TRBV10-3; j_call: TRBJ2-5; clone_size: few; d_call: TRBD1; cdr3_length: 13; cdr3_nt: TGTGCCACGACGGGACAGGGAGAGGAGACCCAGTACTTC; cdr3_aa: CATTGQGEETQYF
v_call: TRBV27; j_call: TRBJ2-5; clone_size: few; d_call: .; cdr3_length: 14; cdr3_nt: TGTGCCAGCAGTTTCACGGGCATTCAAGAGACCCAGTACTTC; cdr3_aa: CASSFTGIQETQYF
v_call: TRBV19; j_call: TRBJ1-6; clone_size: .; d_call: .; cdr3_length: 13; cdr3_nt: TGTGCCAGTAGACCTGGGGGTAATTCACCCCTCCACTTT; cdr3_aa: CASRPGGNSPLHF
v_call: TRBV5-4; j_call: TRBJ2-5; clone_size: .; d_call: .; cdr3_length: 15; cdr3_nt: TGTGCCAGCAGCTTGCGGGGGGCGGCCCTTGAGACCCAGTACTTC; cdr3_aa: CASSLRGAALETQYF
v_call: TRBV20-1; j_call: TRBJ2-2; clone_size: many; d_call: .; cdr3_length: 16; cdr3_nt: TGCAGTGCCGTGAAAGGTTTCGTGCGGCACACCGGGGAGCTGTTTTTT; cdr3_aa: CSAVKGFVRHTGELFF
v_call: TRBV20-1; j_call: TRBJ1-1; clone_size: many; d_call: .; cdr3_length: 13; cdr3_nt: TGCAGTGCGAGCGAGGGGGTTAACACTGAAGCTTTCTTT; cdr3_aa: CSASEGVNTEAFF
v_call: TRBV4-1; j_call: TRBJ1-5; clone_size: .; d_call: .; cdr3_length: 16; cdr3_nt: TGCGCCAGCACCCCGACGGCGAGAAATAGCAATCAGCCCCAGCATTTT; cdr3_aa: CASTPTARNSNQPQHF
v_call: TRBV28; j_call: TRBJ2-7; clone_size: .; d_call: .; cdr3_length: 15; cdr3_nt: TGTGCCAGCAGTTCGCTGGACAGTTTCTCCTACGAGCAGTACTTC; cdr3_aa: CASSSLDSFSYEQYF
v_call: TRBV24-1; j_call: TRBJ2-3; clone_size: few; d_call: TRBD2; cdr3_length: 19; cdr3_nt: TGTGCCACCAGTGACTCCCGACTAGCGGGGGGACGTGGCACAGATACGCAGTATTTT; cdr3_aa: CATSDSRLAGGRGTDTQYF
v_call: TRBV12-3/TRBV12-4; j_call: TRBJ1-5; clone_size: few; d_call: .; cdr3_length: 14; cdr3_nt: TGTGCCAGCAGTTTAGATGCGGCTAGTCAGCCCCAGCATTTT; cdr3_aa: CASSLDAASQPQHF
v_call: TRBV12-3/TRBV12-4; j_call: TRBJ1-4; clone_size: .; d_call: TRBD1; cdr3_length: 14; cdr3_nt: TGTGCCAGCAGCCCGGGACAGGAATATGAAAAACTGTTTTTT; cdr3_aa: CASSPGQEYEKLFF
v_call: TRBV4-3; j_call: TRBJ1-4; clone_size: many; d_call: .; cdr3_length: 15; cdr3_nt: TGCGCCAGCAGCCAAGTTCTAAGTCCTAATGAAAAACTGTTTTTT; cdr3_aa: CASSQVLSPNEKLFF
v_call: TRBV7-9; j_call: TRBJ2-4; clone_size: many; d_call: .; cdr3_length: 13; cdr3_nt: TGTGCCAGCAGCGTTGGGGCCAAAAACATTCAGTACTTC; cdr3_aa: CASSVGAKNIQYF
v_call: TRBV6-1; j_call: TRBJ2-7; clone_size: many; d_call: .; cdr3_length: 16; cdr3_nt: TGTGCCAGCAGTGAAGGGCGAAGGTCAGGGAGGAACGAGCAGTACTTC; cdr3_aa: CASSEGRRSGRNEQYF
v_call: TRBV4-3; j_call: TRBJ2-5; clone_size: .; d_call: TRBD2; cdr3_length: 17; cdr3_nt: TGCGCCAGCAGCCCCCTCACTGCGGGGGAGGGTCAAGAGACCCAGTACTTC; cdr3_aa: CASSPLTAGEGQETQYF
v_call: TRBV5-6; j_call: TRBJ2-2; clone_size: .; d_call: .; cdr3_length: 13; cdr3_nt: TGTGCCAGCAGCTTTGATGCGTTAGGGGAGCTGTTTTTT; cdr3_aa: CASSFDALGELFF
v_call: TRBV5-5; j_call: TRBJ1-1; clone_size: few; d_call: .; cdr3_length: 15; cdr3_nt: TGTGCCAGCAGCTTGGCTTGGCAGGGCGGGACTGAAGCTTTCTTT; cdr3_aa: CASSLAWQGGTEAFF
v_call: TRBV19; j_call: TRBJ2-7; clone_size: many; d_call: .; cdr3_length: 13; cdr3_nt: TGTGCCAGTAGTCCGGGGACCCCAGGCGAGCAGTACTTC; cdr3_aa: CASSPGTPGEQYF
v_call: TRBV4-1; j_call: TRBJ1-1; clone_size: .; d_call: .; cdr3_length: 14; cdr3_nt: TGCGCCAGCAGCCAAGCGTTTTCGAACACTGAAGCTTTCTTT; cdr3_aa: CASSQAFSNTEAFF
v_call: TRBV4-3; j_call: TRBJ2-3; clone_size: many; d_call: TRBD2; cdr3_length: 15; cdr3_nt: TGCGCCAGCAGCCAAGGGACTAGCGCCCCAGATACGCAGTATTTT; cdr3_aa: CASSQGTSAPDTQYF
v_call: TRBV10-2; j_call: TRBJ1-5; clone_size: .; d_call: .; cdr3_length: 10; cdr3_nt: TGCGCCACTGGAAATCAGCCCCGGCATTTT; cdr3_aa: CATGNQPRHF
v_call: TRBV18; j_call: TRBJ2-3; clone_size: many; d_call: .; cdr3_length: 16; cdr3_nt: TGTGCCAGCTCACCGACATCGGGGGCCTTCACAGATACGCAGTATTTT; cdr3_aa: CASSPTSGAFTDTQYF
v_call: TRBV30; j_call: TRBJ2-7; clone_size: many; d_call: .; cdr3_length: 14; cdr3_nt: TGTGCCTGGAGTGGGAACCAGAATTCCTACGAGCAGTACTTC; cdr3_aa: CAWSGNQNSYEQYF
v_call: TRBV19; j_call: TRBJ1-5; clone_size: many; d_call: .; cdr3_length: 15; cdr3_nt: TGTGCCACCGGGGTGGGGGGCCGTAGCAATCAGCCCCAGCATTTT; cdr3_aa: CATGVGGRSNQPQHF
v_call: TRBV19; j_call: TRBJ1-5; clone_size: many; d_call: TRBD1; cdr3_length: 15; cdr3_nt: TGTGCCAGTAGTATTACAGGGGGGCGGACTCAGCCCCAGCATTTT; cdr3_aa: CASSITGGRTQPQHF
v_call: TRBV19; j_call: TRBJ2-2; clone_size: .; d_call: .; cdr3_length: 16; cdr3_nt: TGTGCCAGTAGAAACCGGGACCTGGGCAACACCGGGGAGCTGTTTTTT; cdr3_aa: CASRNRDLGNTGELFF
v_call: TRBV7-6; j_call: TRBJ2-1; clone_size: many; d_call: .; cdr3_length: 12; cdr3_nt: TGTGCCAGCAGCTTAGCCGACAATGAGCAGTTCTTC; cdr3_aa: CASSLADNEQFF
v_call: TRBV5-6; j_call: TRBJ2-4; clone_size: .; d_call: TRBD1; cdr3_length: 15; cdr3_nt: TGTGCCAGCAGCGGACAGGTACTAGCCAAAAACATTCAGTACTTC; cdr3_aa: CASSGQVLAKNIQYF
v_call: TRBV12-3/TRBV12-4; j_call: TRBJ2-3; clone_size: many; d_call: TRBD2; cdr3_length: 18; cdr3_nt: TGTGCCAGCAGTTTATACCCCCTAGCGGGGGGTGGTGGAGATACGCAGTATTTT; cdr3_aa: CASSLYPLAGGGGDTQYF
v_call: TRBV2; j_call: TRBJ1-1; clone_size: many; d_call: .; cdr3_length: 13; cdr3_nt: TGTGCCAGCAGTGAGGGGCCCTACACTGAAGCTTTCTTT; cdr3_aa: CASSEGPYTEAFF
v_call: TRBV19; j_call: TRBJ1-1; clone_size: .; d_call: .; cdr3_length: 15; cdr3_nt: TGTGCCAGTAGTATAGCGTCGGTTATAGACACTGAAGCTTTCTTT; cdr3_aa: CASSIASVIDTEAFF
v_call: TRBV28; j_call: TRBJ1-1; clone_size: .; d_call: .; cdr3_length: 13; cdr3_nt: TGTGCCAGCAGTTTTCAAGGGAACACTGAAGCTTCCTTT; cdr3_aa: CASSFQGNTEASF
v_call: TRBV4-3; j_call: TRBJ2-5; clone_size: .; d_call: TRBD1; cdr3_length: 16; cdr3_nt: TGCGCCAGCAGCCAAGATTCGACAGGGGGCCTGGAGACCCAGTACTTC; cdr3_aa: CASSQDSTGGLETQYF
v_call: TRBV6-2/TRBV6-3; j_call: TRBJ2-7; clone_size: .; d_call: TRBD2; cdr3_length: 15; cdr3_nt: TGTGCCAGCAGGCTGGCTAGCGGGGGATATTACGAGCACTACTTC; cdr3_aa: CASRLASGGYYEHYF